This T cell receptor beta chain was sequenced for a study of T cell changes during pregnancy in multiple sclerosis. The table lists this clone with a count of one. Here immunoSEQ multiplex PCR was the method, and the copy in TCRdb shows in-frame clones only, minus some. The repertoire holds under 6,000 clones, with roughly four fifths as singletons. The CDR3 covers 12 residues. In germline, CDR1 is SGHRS, CDR2 YFSETQ. With V trimmed by 2 bases and J by 7 bases, 3 bases remained unmatched. The sequence came from a female donor in good health, enrolled as a control in a pregnancy study. The sequencing used CD8+ T cells from peripheral blood mononuclear cells, collected in the second trimester of pregnancy. The chain couples TRBV5-1 to TRBJ2-7; 7 bases line up with TRBD1. This CDR3 reads CASSFTGEEQYF. The CDR3 nucleotides are TGCGCCAGCAGCTTTACAGGGGAAGAGCAGTACTTC. Full variable domain (rest looked up from reference TRBV5-1 and TRBJ2-7): KAGVTQTPRYLIKTRGQQVTLSCSPISGHRSVSWYQQTPGQGLQFLFEYFSETQRNKGNFPGRFSGRQFSNSRSEMNVSTLELGDSALYLCASSFTGEEQYFGPGTRLTVT.